The subject of this entry is one TCR beta chain. Its antigen is undetermined. The data stem from a study of pediatric ulcerative colitis. Trimming removed 2 bases from V and 6 bases from J, with 17 bases in between. The CDR3 has 16 amino acids. Per germline, CDR1 SGHNT and CDR2 YYREEE (reference sequence). No immunosuppressive drugs were given to ulcerative colitis patients before diagnostic colonoscopy. Points from the study as a whole: Rectal repertoires separated controls, mild-moderate and acute severe colitis.

The assay was run at survey level. Profiling relied on immunoSEQ multiplex PCR, and the TCRdb table lists in-frame clones only, not all of them. The sample shows roughly 30,000 clones, 82% of them seen only once. The chain links TRBV5-4 to TRBJ2-2; perhaps D is TRBD1 or TRBD2 (5 bases each). Sequencing was carried out using blood. The source is a boy aged 5-17 years with severe ulcerative colitis. The CDR3 loop reads CASSFYRHLGAGELFF. CDR3 sequence (DNA): TGTGCCAGCAGCTTCTATAGGCATCTGGGGGCCGGGGAGCTGTTTTTT.